This T cell receptor (beta chain) was recovered during a study of T cell clonotyping in hematopoietic cell transplantation. General observations from the study: Without cell sorting, CD4 versus CD8 contributions remain unresolved. After transplant, recipient diversity fell while pathologically expanded clonotypes grew through day 180. Higher Inverse Simpson Index values in graft donor and pretransplant recipient predicted broader posttransplant TCR diversity.

Generated by immunoSEQ multiplex PCR, the TCRdb table keeps only in-frame clones and is missing some. The sample has about 11,000 clones; roughly half are singletons. The sample holds one count of this clone. What it recognizes is unknown. The CDR3 covers 14 residues. CDR1 is LNHDA and CDR2 is SQIVND in the germline V gene (reference sequence). The V and J ends lost 6 bases and 4 bases respectively, with 15 bases between them. Recipient blood drawn about 28 days pretransplant and days 30, 100, 180 after. The chain recombines TRBV19 with TRBJ1-1, with D uncertain. The TCR was taken from a male patient in his 50s who had an allogeneic stem cell transplant from an unrelated donor, so the T cells may come from the graft donor. Some clones in this sample may be carry-over from other donors' samples. This specimen was PBMCs, taken 30 days after allogeneic stem cell transplant. The CDR3 DNA reads TGTGCCAGTAGCGCCCGACAATGGGTCACTGAAGCTTTCTTT. This gives the protein CASSARQWVTEAFF.